Given below is one TCR beta chain in context. What it binds is unknown. Quantitative barcoded 5'-RACE was used to prepare TCR beta libraries. TCRdb processed the 5' RACE reads anew with MiXCR; each CDR3 protein has one entry. The sample records 700,000 or so distinct CDR3 sequences, 15% to 20% being singletons. This entry belongs to a study of CD8 T cells in ankylosing spondylitis. Whole-study findings and limits: Certain motif variants had earlier been reported in reactive arthritis synovial fluid and blood. Ankylosing spondylitis blood appeared to be characterized by a TCR beta motif of roughly eight highly homologous variants. Researchers report that disease-linked clones proved CD8+ and relatively rare in peripheral blood. As reported, disease-linked clones showed significant enrichment in matched ankylosing spondylitis synovial fluid.

The CDR3 extends over 15 amino acids. The V end was cut by 7 bases, the J end by 2 bases, with 14 bases between. Per germline, CDR1 MGHDK and CDR2 SYGVNS. Sequenced: blood, either unsorted or a sorted T cell fraction (not recorded which). The sequence was collected from a male donor with ankylosing spondylitis. J is TRBJ2-2 and V is TRBV25-1; D might be TRBD1 or TRBD2, each matching 5 bases. The CDR3 DNA follows: TGTGCCAGCAAGGGGACGGGGAAAAACACCGGGGAGCTGTTTTTT. Amino acids: CASKGTGKNTGELFF.